This TCR beta chain stems from a study of T cells in Graves' hyperthyroidism and ophthalmopathy. The study, taken as a whole, reports: Ophthalmopathy prediction by the model preceded onset by a median approximately 6.1 months. Clonotypes that were expanded in thyroid above 0.001 mostly appeared in blood too.

This clonotype was picked up many times. Its antigen remains unknown. The study enrolled patients aged 18 to 65 with newly diagnosed hyperthyroidism of under 2 months' duration. Amplification yielded TCR beta CDR3 regions, with RNA transcripts as the source. HTBI primers drove first-round RT-PCR of the TCR CDR3. TCRdb used MiXCR to reprocess the multiplex PCR reads, holding one entry per CDR3 protein. The sample carries approximately 410,000 distinct CDR3 sequences, approximately 14% recorded once. The CDR3 length is 13 residues. With 2 bases removed from V and 4 bases from J, the gap between germline ends came to 8 bases. Germline CDR1 KGHSH, CDR2 LQKENI.

The sample taken for sequencing was blood. This TCR was recovered from a woman aged 18-35 years with Graves' hyperthyroidism. The chain combines TRBV18 with TRBJ1-2, with unresolved D. CDR3 sequence (DNA): TGTGCCAGCTCACCAACAGATATCTATGGCTACACCTTC. Its protein is CASSPTDIYGYTF.